The entry below describes one T cell receptor beta chain. The record originates from a study of shared clonotypes between healthy human individuals. Study context: Serving as donors were two women and a few men, whose ages spanned 18 to 49. Researchers assigned three CD4 naive, three CD4 memory, two CD8 naive and one CD8 memory plate to each donor.

The CDR3 has 14 amino acids. Trimming removed 6 bases at V and 3 bases at J, with 12 bases between. Looked up from germline, CDR1 is MNHEY and CDR2 is SMNVEV (reference sequence). Clones were read by immunoSEQ multiplex PCR, and TCRdb kept only the in-frame ones, dropping some. The sample has 560,000 or so clones, approximately 96% seen once; the top ten hold 0.11%. Naive CD8 isolation took CD45RO-negative cells positively selected for CCR7 and excluded terminally differentiated effector memory CD45RA+ cells. All participating donors were Caucasian adults from Nashville, Tennessee. The receptor was isolated from a young woman in good health. The chain links TRBV27 to TRBJ1-5; perhaps TRBD1 as D (6 bases). Source material: naive CD8+ T cells sorted from blood. The CDR3 loop is CASRAGAFNQPQHF. CDR3 bases: TGTGCCAGCAGGGCAGGGGCCTTCAATCAGCCCCAGCATTTT.